A selection of T cell receptor beta chains follows, all from one sample in a study of blood T cell repertoires in COVID-19. Sequencing used immunoSEQ multiplex PCR; TCRdb keeps in-frame clones, though not all of them. The sample carries a few hundred thousand clones, roughly 91% recorded once. The sample comprised PBMCs or T cells enriched from blood (not recorded which). The source is a woman in her twenties or thirties who had recovered from COVID-19. The CDR3 runs from the conserved cysteine through the conserved F or W. The D gene is left open where the match is weak. Rows give clone size only sometimes, using once, few, many, or a class for an expanded clone.

cdr3_nt	cdr3_aa	v_call	d_call	clone_size	j_call	cdr3_length
TGTGCCAGCAGCCAAGAGGACGTGGGGGCCATGCGCAATGAGCAGTTCTTC	CASSQEDVGAMRNEQFF	TRBV4-2	-	-	TRBJ2-1	17
TGTGCCAGCAGCCAAGCCTTAGTAGAGACCCAGTACTTC	CASSQALVETQYF	TRBV4-2	-	-	TRBJ2-5	13
TGTGCCAGCAGTTCGTTAGCGGGAGCTTCCTACGAGCAGTACTTC	CASSSLAGASYEQYF	TRBV6-5	TRBD2	few	TRBJ2-7	15
TGCGCCAGCAGCTTGGCCAGGACAAACAGCTATGGCTACACCTTC	CASSLARTNSYGYTF	TRBV5-1	-	-	TRBJ1-2	15
TGTGCCAGCAGCCAAGTCCAGGGGGGTTACAATGAGCAGTTCTTC	CASSQVQGGYNEQFF	TRBV3-1/TRBV3-2	-	-	TRBJ2-1	15
TGCGCCAGCAGCTTCGAGAGGCCCCGGGATGGCTACACCTTC	CASSFERPRDGYTF	TRBV5-1	-	once	TRBJ1-2	14
TGTGCCAGCTCCGGGGGGGTAACTAATGAAAAACTGTTTTTT	CASSGGVTNEKLFF	TRBV2	-	few	TRBJ1-4	14
TGTGCCAGCAGCTTACCAGGGGGCCTTATCTCTAACTATGGCTACACCTTC	CASSLPGGLISNYGYTF	TRBV7-9	TRBD1	-	TRBJ1-2	17
TGTGCCAGCAGTCTCCAGACAGGGGGCGTCGCCTACGAGCAGTACTTC	CASSLQTGGVAYEQYF	TRBV27	TRBD1	-	TRBJ2-7	16
TGCGCCAGCAGCCCCCAACCAGGTCAGGGGTATTCACCCCTCCACTTT	CASSPQPGQGYSPLHF	TRBV4-1	-	once	TRBJ1-6	16
TGTGCCAGCAGGGACTATAACTACGAGCAGTACTTC	CASRDYNYEQYF	TRBV28	-	once	TRBJ2-7	12
TGTGCCAGCAAGGAGGGTTCCACTGAAGCTTTCTTT	CASKEGSTEAFF	TRBV27	-	few	TRBJ1-1	12
TGCGCCAGCAGCTTGCGCGGGAGCCCCCACGAGCAGTACTTC	CASSLRGSPHEQYF	TRBV5-1	TRBD2	-	TRBJ2-7	14
TGCGCCAGCAAATCTGTTGGATTCCGGGGGGGAGATACGCAGTATTTT	CASKSVGFRGGDTQYF	TRBV5-1	TRBD2	-	TRBJ2-3	16
TGTGCCAGCAGCGTAGACAGGGGCGCAACTGAAGCTTTCTTT	CASSVDRGATEAFF	TRBV7-9	TRBD1	-	TRBJ1-1	14
TGTGCCAGCAGATCCGAGGGAGGCGGGGCCGGGGAGCTGTTTTTT	CASRSEGGGAGELFF	TRBV7-9	-	few	TRBJ2-2	15
TGTGCCAGTAGTATAACAGTTTTCTACGAGCAGTACTTC	CASSITVFYEQYF	TRBV19	-	-	TRBJ2-7	13
TGCGCCAGCAGCCTAACTACGACTAATGAAAAACTGTTTTTT	CASSLTTTNEKLFF	TRBV4-3	-	-	TRBJ1-4	14
TGTGCCAGCAGCCGCCGCGGGCACTCTGGAAACACCATATATTTT	CASSRRGHSGNTIYF	TRBV11-2	-	-	TRBJ1-3	15
TGTGCCAGCAGCCTTGGGACTAGCGGGAGCCAAAATGAGCAGTTCTTC	CASSLGTSGSQNEQFF	TRBV4-2	TRBD2	-	TRBJ2-1	16
TGTGCCAGCAGTTTAGACAGGGAATATGGCTACACCTTC	CASSLDREYGYTF	TRBV12-3/TRBV12-4	-	-	TRBJ1-2	13
TGTGCCAGCAGCGTGCAGGGGGCGGTGTCCAACGTCCTGACTTTC	CASSVQGAVSNVLTF	TRBV9	TRBD1	-	TRBJ2-6	15
TGCGCCAGCAGTGTTGGGCAGGGTAATCAGCCCCAGCATTTT	CASSVGQGNQPQHF	TRBV10-1	-	few	TRBJ1-5	14
TGTGCCAGCAGCGGAGGGTTTCATCAGCCCCAGCATTTT	CASSGGFHQPQHF	TRBV11-1	-	once	TRBJ1-5	13
TGTGCCAGCAGCTTGGGGATTCAGCGGGGAGGAACGGAGACCCAGTACTTC	CASSLGIQRGGTETQYF	TRBV5-4	TRBD2	-	TRBJ2-5	17
TGTGCCAGCAGCTTAAAAGCGGTGGGCGGGGAGCTGTTTTTT	CASSLKAVGGELFF	TRBV7-3	-	-	TRBJ2-2	14
TGTGCCAGTAGTACCGGGACAGCGGGAGGTGAAAAACTGTTTTTT	CASSTGTAGGEKLFF	TRBV19	TRBD1	-	TRBJ1-4	15
TGTGCCATCAGTGACGGACAGCAAGAGACCCAGTACTTC	CAISDGQQETQYF	TRBV10-3	-	-	TRBJ2-5	13
TGTGCCAGTAGGGGACAGACCGCTGACTCTGGAAACACCATATATTTT	CASRGQTADSGNTIYF	TRBV19	TRBD1	-	TRBJ1-3	16
TGTGCCAGTAGTATGAGCAGGTTTTCCTACGAGCAGTACTTC	CASSMSRFSYEQYF	TRBV19	-	once	TRBJ2-7	14
TGCGCCAGCAGCGGGGGGGCCGGAACAGATACGCAGTATTTT	CASSGGAGTDTQYF	TRBV5-1	-	-	TRBJ2-3	14
TGTGCCAGCAGCTCTATGGGTCAGGGAGGCTACACCTTC	CASSSMGQGGYTF	TRBV7-8	-	-	TRBJ1-2	13
TGTGCCAGCAGACTCACTAGCGGAGGAGAGACCCAGTACTTC	CASRLTSGGETQYF	TRBV6-5	TRBD2	-	TRBJ2-5	14
TGTGCCAGCAGTGTTACTGCCACTAGCGGGATACTTTACGAGCAGTACTTC	CASSVTATSGILYEQYF	TRBV6-1	TRBD2	-	TRBJ2-7	17
TGTGCCAGCAGTGAAAGGGACAGGTTTACAGATACGCAGTATTTT	CASSERDRFTDTQYF	TRBV6-1	TRBD1	-	TRBJ2-3	15
TGTGCCAGCAGCGCGGGCGGGACAGGGGGGTTGGTGGGTGAGCAGTACTTC	CASSAGGTGGLVGEQYF	TRBV5-6	TRBD1	-	TRBJ2-7	17
TGTGCCAGCAGCTTATACAGGGCACCCTCACCCCTCCACTTT	CASSLYRAPSPLHF	TRBV7-3	-	-	TRBJ1-6	14
TGTGCCAGCAGCCAAGTATCGGGACAGGGCCCGACCACCGGGGAGCTGTTTTTT	CASSQVSGQGPTTGELFF	TRBV3-1/TRBV3-2	TRBD1	-	TRBJ2-2	18
TGTGCCAGCAACCTCGGGAACACCGGGGAGCTGTTTTTT	CASNLGNTGELFF	TRBV7-2	-	-	TRBJ2-2	13
TGTGCCAGTAGTATCACAGGCCAAAATTCACCCCTCCACTTT	CASSITGQNSPLHF	TRBV19	-	once	TRBJ1-6	14
TGTGCCAGCAGTTCCGCCGGACTAGCGGCTAGCACAGATACGCAGTATTTT	CASSSAGLAASTDTQYF	TRBV27	TRBD2	-	TRBJ2-3	17
TGTGCCAGCACGGAAGCTTTCTTT	CASTEAFF	TRBV2	-	-	TRBJ1-1	8
TGCGCCAGCAGCCGAGAACAGGGGTTGCAGCCCCAGCATTTT	CASSREQGLQPQHF	TRBV4-1	TRBD1	-	TRBJ1-5	14
TGTGCCAGCAGACCCATAGCGGGGGGCACAGATACGCAGTATTTT	CASRPIAGGTDTQYF	TRBV6-5	TRBD2	-	TRBJ2-3	15
TGTGCCAGCAGACCGGGAGGGGGCAACACTGAAGCTTTCTTT	CASRPGGGNTEAFF	TRBV6-5	TRBD1	-	TRBJ1-1	14
TGTGCCAGCAGCTTACTCAGGGACAATGAGCAGTTCTTC	CASSLLRDNEQFF	TRBV7-3	-	-	TRBJ2-1	13
TGTGCCAGTAGTATAGATTACAGGACCAACTATGGCTACACCTTC	CASSIDYRTNYGYTF	TRBV19	-	-	TRBJ1-2	15
TGTGCCAGCAACTTGGGGTACAGGGTCACCGGCAATCAGCCCCAGCATTTT	CASNLGYRVTGNQPQHF	TRBV28	-	-	TRBJ1-5	17
TGTGCCAGCAGCTTAGGGCCCCAGAGACTACTTAGCACAGATACGCAGTATTTT	CASSLGPQRLLSTDTQYF	TRBV7-2	-	-	TRBJ2-3	18
TGTGCCAGCAGCTTGTCAGTGCAGGCGGGAAGATCGTATGGCTACACCTTC	CASSLSVQAGRSYGYTF	TRBV5-6	-	-	TRBJ1-2	17
TGTGCCTGGGGGACAGGGATCGGCTACGAGCAGTACTTC	CAWGTGIGYEQYF	TRBV30	TRBD1	few	TRBJ2-7	13
TGTGCCAGCAGCGCCCGGGGAATTGAGAGCACTGAAGCTTTCTTT	CASSARGIESTEAFF	TRBV9	-	-	TRBJ1-1	15
TGCGCCAGCAGTTCGGTCTGGGGGGACCACTCCTACGAGCAGTACTTC	CASSSVWGDHSYEQYF	TRBV10-2	-	once	TRBJ2-7	16